The entry below describes one TCR beta chain. Trimming took off 5 bases at V and 7 bases at J, with 15 bases between the two ends. Looked up from germline, CDR1 is LGHDT and CDR2 is YNNKEL (reference sequence). The CDR3 runs to 15 residues. Seattle researchers signed up patients amid active infection and tracked them longitudinally. The record originates from a study of blood T cell repertoires in COVID-19. Study in general: From the United States, Italy and Spain came samples of acute and convalescent COVID-19. The cDNA or gDNA used as material had been derived from T cells, B-cell-depleted T cells, or PBMCs.

Original analysis: From reference gene primer amplification, estimates of nucleated cell counts were derived. This table comes from immunoSEQ multiplex PCR, and its TCRdb copy is limited to in-frame clones, with some not included. D and trimming were read from the DNA, whereas the V and J calls and clone size are those reported in that table. The sample shows about 250,000 clones, approximately 85% of them seen only once. The V gene is TRBV3-1 (or the pseudogene TRBV3-2), the J gene TRBJ1-6, with D tentatively TRBD1 (6 bases). This receptor was taken from an elderly woman with COVID-19, enrolled during active disease. Sequencing input: peripheral blood. The CDR3 reads CASSRYQGQNSPLHF. CDR3 DNA sequence: TGTGCCAGCAGCAGATACCAGGGGCAAAATTCACCCCTCCACTTT.